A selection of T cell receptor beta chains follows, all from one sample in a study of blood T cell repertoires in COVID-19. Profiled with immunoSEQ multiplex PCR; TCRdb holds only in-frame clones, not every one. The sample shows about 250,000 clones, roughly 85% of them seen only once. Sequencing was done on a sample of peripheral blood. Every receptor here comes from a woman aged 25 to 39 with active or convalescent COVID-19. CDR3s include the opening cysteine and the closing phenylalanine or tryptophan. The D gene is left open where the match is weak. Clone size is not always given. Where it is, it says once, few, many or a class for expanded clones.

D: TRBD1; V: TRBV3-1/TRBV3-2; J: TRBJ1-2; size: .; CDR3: CASSQVTGGSGGYTF; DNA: TGTGCCAGCAGCCAAGTAACAGGGGGCTCTGGGGGCTACACCTTC
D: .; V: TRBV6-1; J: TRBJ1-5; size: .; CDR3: CASSEARAFQPQHF; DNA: TGTGCCAGCAGTGAAGCGCGGGCCTTTCAGCCCCAGCATTTT
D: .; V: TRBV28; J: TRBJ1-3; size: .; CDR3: CASSLAGYSGNTIYF; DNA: TGTGCCAGCAGTTTGGCGGGCTACTCTGGAAACACCATATATTTT
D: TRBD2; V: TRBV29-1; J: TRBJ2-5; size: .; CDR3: CSVVSGNQETQYF; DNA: TGCAGCGTGGTTAGCGGGAATCAAGAGACCCAGTACTTC
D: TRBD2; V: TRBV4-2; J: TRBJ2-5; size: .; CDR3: CASSQGTSGGTQYF; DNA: TGTGCCAGCAGCCAAGGGACTAGCGGAGGGACCCAGTACTTC
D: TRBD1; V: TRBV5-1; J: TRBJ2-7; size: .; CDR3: CASSFGTASSSEQYF; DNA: TGCGCCAGCAGCTTTGGGACAGCGTCTTCCTCCGAGCAGTACTTC
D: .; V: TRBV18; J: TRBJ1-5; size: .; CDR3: CASSPLGRVSNQPQHF; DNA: TGTGCCAGCTCACCACTGGGCAGGGTTAGCAATCAGCCCCAGCATTTT
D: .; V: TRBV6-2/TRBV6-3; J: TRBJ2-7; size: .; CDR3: CASSSQNYEQYF; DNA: TGTGCCAGCAGTTCCCAGAACTACGAGCAGTACTTC
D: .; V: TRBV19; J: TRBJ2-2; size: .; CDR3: CASSIGWERYTGELFF; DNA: TGTGCCAGTAGTATAGGGTGGGAGAGATACACCGGGGAGCTGTTTTTT
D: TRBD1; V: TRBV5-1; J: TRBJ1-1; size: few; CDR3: CASSSPGQGRGEAFF; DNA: TGCGCCAGCAGCTCACCGGGACAGGGAAGGGGTGAAGCTTTCTTT